The 23 T cell receptor beta chains below were found in one sample sequenced in a study of beta chain features in type 1 diabetes. Every isolated RNA sample was fully reverse transcribed, so sequencing captured expressed TCRB transcripts. Here immunoSEQ multiplex PCR was the method, and the copy in TCRdb shows in-frame clones only, minus some. The sample holds a few hundred thousand clones, 12% to 15% seen once. Sequenced: central memory CD4+ T cells from blood. The receptors were sampled from a man aged 25 to 45 in good health.

The sample holds many counts of this clone. The CDR3 reads CASSLYGAGNEQFF. Here the CDR3 DNA reads TGTGCCAGCAGCCTTTACGGGGCGGGGAATGAGCAGTTCTTC. This chain links TRBV7-2 with TRBJ2-1; D perhaps matches TRBD2 (6 bases). Trimming removed 5 bases at V and 7 bases at J, with 15 bases between. Per germline, CDR1 SGHTA and CDR2 FQGNSA. There are 14 residues in the CDR3.

This clone has a handful of counts. A read error may account for a junction end that differs from germline. At the DNA level, this CDR3 is encoded by other sequences in the same sample as well. Here the CDR3 reads CASSQEGYGSNQETQYF. The CDR3, as DNA: TGCGCCAGCAGCCAAGAGGGGTACGGGAGTAATCAAGAGACCCAGTACTTC. The chain is built from TRBV5-4 and TRBJ2-5; weak D call: TRBD2 (6 bases). CDR3 length: 17 amino acids. Per germline, CDR1 SGHNT and CDR2 YYREEE (reference sequence).

In this sample, this clone turned up many times. The CDR3 bases are TGTGCCAGCAGATCCGGGACGGTGAACACTGAAGCTTTCTTT. Amino acid sequence: CASRSGTVNTEAFF. The chain uses TRBV28 and TRBJ1-1; a possible D gene is TRBD1 (5 bases). The V end lost 6 bases, the J end lost 0 bases, and 11 bases lay between the germline ends. CDR3 length: 14 residues. Germline CDR1 and CDR2: MDHEN and SYDVKM.

CDR3 residues: CASRNRGQPQHF. In DNA form, the CDR3 reads TGTGCCAGCAGAAACAGGGGCCAGCCCCAGCATTTT. J is TRBJ1-5 and V is TRBV6-5; 7 bases match TRBD1. The CDR3 has 12 residues. The J segment lost 7 bases and the V segment lost 6 bases, leaving 3 bases of the junction unmatched. Germline loops: CDR1 MNHEY, CDR2 SVGAGI.

This clone was seen only a few times. The chain combines TRBV9 with TRBJ1-1; TRBD1 matches 9 bases. Germline CDR1 SGDLS, CDR2 YYNGEE. The CDR3 spans 14 residues. V lost 1 base to trimming and J lost 8 bases; unmatched junction nucleotides: 6. The CDR3 spells CASSVLDRGGEAFF. The CDR3 DNA sequence: TGTGCCAGCAGCGTACTAGACAGGGGGGGCGAAGCTTTCTTT.

The V call is TRBV7-3, the J call TRBJ2-3, with a possible D match to TRBD1 (6 bases). V was shortened by 5 bases and J by 6 bases, with 21 bases between the two germline ends. Per the germline V gene, CDR1 is SGHTA and CDR2 is FQGTGA. CDR3 size: 16 residues. CDR3 region: CASSNGVQGASDTQYF. The CDR3 DNA is TGTGCCAGCAGCAATGGGGTACAGGGAGCCTCCGATACGCAGTATTTT.

The chain employs TRBV27 and TRBJ2-5; 8 bases match TRBD2. This CDR3 has 13 amino acids. V shed 6 bases, J shed 7 bases, and the junction held 7 bases outside the gene matches. CDR1 and CDR2 from the germline V gene are MNHEY and SMNVEV (reference sequence). This chain's CDR3 is CASRLLAEGTQYF. In DNA form, the CDR3 reads TGTGCCAGCAGATTACTAGCGGAGGGGACCCAGTACTTC.

This clone was detected a few times. This chain joins TRBV9 and TRBJ1-2, with D possibly matching TRBD1 (6 bases). Germline V gene lookup returns CDR1 SGDLS and CDR2 YYNGEE. V lost 4 bases and J 4 bases, leaving 26 bases between the germline ends. CDR3 length: 18 amino acids. In DNA, the CDR3 is TGTGCCAGCAGCCAAGACTTCGGTTCAGGGGCTGCGAGCTATGGCTACACCTTC. This translates into CASSQDFGSGAASYGYTF.

The chain links TRBV16 to TRBJ2-5; TRBD2 agrees at 8 bases. Trimming removed 1 base from V and 2 bases from J; junction bases left unmatched: 3. The CDR3 covers 15 residues. From germline, CDR1 is KGHSY and CDR2 FQNENV. The CDR3 reads CASSQLTGGQETQYF. As DNA, the CDR3 is TGTGCCAGCAGCCAATTGACGGGAGGGCAAGAGACCCAGTACTTC.

This clone was seen more than once but under ten times. The J gene is TRBJ2-7, the V gene TRBV23-1; 7 bases map to TRBD2. TRBV23-1 carries the ORF label, with uncertain function. This CDR3 has 15 residues. The trim removed 6 bases at V and 0 bases at J, leaving 8 bases unmatched. Here the CDR3 reads CASSGRTIHSYEQYV. The CDR3 DNA sequence: TGCGCCAGCAGCGGGAGGACAATCCACTCCTACGAGCAGTACGTC.

This clone came up a few times. The CDR3 DNA reads TGTGCCAGCAGCGTAGATGGGGGGCGGAACACTGAAGCTTTCTTT. Translated, it gives CASSVDGGRNTEAFF. The chain recombines TRBV9 with TRBJ1-1, with D maybe TRBD1 (6 bases). V was cut by 0 bases and J by 1 base, with 10 bases left in between. CDR1 SGDLS and CDR2 YYNGEE come from the germline V gene. The CDR3 is made up of 15 amino acids.

Only a few counts were recorded for this clone. The V and J genes are TRBV7-9 and TRBJ2-2; TRBD1 matches 8 bases. Germline CDR1 SEHNR, CDR2 FQNEAQ (reference sequence). The CDR3 spans 15 residues. V trimming: 3 bases; J trimming: 6 bases; junction bases outside the gene matches: 6. The chain's CDR3 is CASSFVEQGAGELFF. The CDR3 DNA is TGTGCCAGCAGCTTCGTGGAACAGGGGGCCGGGGAGCTGTTTTTT. Full variable domain (outside the CDR3, taken from reference TRBV7-9 and TRBJ2-2): DTGVSQNPRHKITKRGQNVTFRCDPISEHNRLYWYRQTLGQGPEFLTYFQNEAQLEKSRLLSDRFSAERPKGSFSTLEIQRTEQGDSAMYLCASSFVEQGAGELFFGEGSRLTVL.

The chain has TRBV5-1 and TRBJ2-7; 10 nucleotides line up with TRBD2. Germline V CDR1 and CDR2: SGHRS, YFSETQ. This CDR3 is 12 amino acids long. The DNA of the CDR3 is TGCGCCAGCAGCCTGGATCGGACTAGCGGTTCTGTC. This gives the protein CASSLDRTSGSV.

The V and J genes are TRBV7-7 and TRBJ2-5; TRBD1 might be the D (5 bases). V was trimmed by 3 bases and J by 1 base, leaving 15 bases between them. The germline V gene has CDR1 SSHAT and CDR2 FNYEAQ (reference sequence). CDR3 length: 16 residues. In DNA form, the CDR3 reads TGTGCCAGCAGCTTGGTTAGTCTGCAGGGCCAAGAGACCCAGTACTTC. It is translated as CASSLVSLQGQETQYF.

Only a few counts were recorded for this clone. This chain joins TRBV14 and TRBJ2-1; D possibly corresponds to TRBD2 (6 bases). CDR1 and CDR2 (germline): SGHDN, FVKESK. V was trimmed by 0 bases and J by 4 bases, leaving 16 bases between them. CDR3 size: 17 residues. CDR3 amino acids: CASSQDLGGYLYNEQFF. CDR3 DNA: TGTGCCAGCAGCCAAGATCTCGGAGGGTACCTTTACAATGAGCAGTTCTTC.

This chain links TRBV6-5 with TRBJ1-5; D unclear. Trimming took off 0 bases at V and 4 bases at J, with 10 bases between the two ends. In germline, CDR1 is MNHEY, CDR2 SVGAGI. The CDR3 extends over 15 amino acids. CDR3: CASSYSFRINQPQHF. CDR3 sequence (DNA): TGTGCCAGCAGTTACTCGTTTAGGATTAATCAGCCCCAGCATTTT.

The V gene is TRBV5-1, the J gene TRBJ2-7; D unresolved. The CDR3 contains 13 residues. The V gene lost 1 base and the J gene lost 2 bases, with 7 bases spanning the gap. Germline V gene sequence: CDR1 SGHRS, CDR2 YFSETQ. Written as DNA, the CDR3 is TGCGCCAGCAGCTTGTCCCAGGCCTACGAGCAGTACTTC. Its translation is CASSLSQAYEQYF.

The V gene is TRBV18, the J gene TRBJ2-7; D uncertain. Germline CDR1 KGHSH, CDR2 LQKENI. The ends were cut back, 4 bases at V and 5 bases at J, with 6 bases in the middle. The CDR3 is 11 amino acids. Here the CDR3 DNA reads TGTGCCAGCTCACACACGGACGAGCAGTACTTC. Translation: CASSHTDEQYF.

The CDR3 loop reads CASSSPEDGNYGYTF. In DNA, the CDR3 is TGTGCCAGCAGCTCCCCGGAGGACGGGAACTATGGCTACACCTTC. The rearrangement joins TRBV27 to TRBJ1-2; D is ambiguous. This CDR3 spans 15 amino acids. V was shortened by 6 bases and J by 2 bases, with 16 bases between the two germline ends. The germline CDR1 and CDR2 sequences are MNHEY and SMNVEV (reference sequence).

This clone has just a few counts. In DNA, the CDR3 is TGCGCCAGCAGCCTAGCTACGGATGGCTTTAACTATGGCTACACCTTC. Translation: CASSLATDGFNYGYTF. The chain links TRBV5-1 to TRBJ1-2; D is uncertain. Germline V gives CDR1 SGHRS, CDR2 YFSETQ. The CDR3 runs to 16 residues. Between the trimmed V and J ends, which lost 4 bases and 1 base, there was a span of 17 bases.

In its sample, this clone was seen once. The chain has TRBV5-1 and TRBJ1-1, with TRBD1 as a possible D gene (6 bases). CDR3 length: 14 amino acids. Trimming stripped 6 bases from V and 0 bases from J, with 12 bases between. CDR1 and CDR2 from the germline V gene are SGHRS and YFSETQ. CDR3 sequence: CASTPDSLNTEAFF. The CDR3 nucleotides are TGCGCCAGCACCCCGGACAGTTTGAACACTGAAGCTTTCTTT.

As DNA, the CDR3 is TGCAGCGTTGGGAAGGGGCAGGGGTACTACGAGCAGTACTTC. Its protein product is CSVGKGQGYYEQYF. The chain carries TRBV29-1 and TRBJ2-7; possibly TRBD1 for D (6 bases). This CDR3 contains 14 residues. Trimming shortened V by 4 bases and J by 3 bases, and 16 bases separated the two germline ends. Looked up from germline, CDR1 is SQVTM and CDR2 is ANQGSEA.

This clone was counted between two and nine times. V usage is TRBV9 and J usage is TRBJ1-5, with D maybe TRBD1 (5 bases). This CDR3 spans 14 amino acids. CDR1 is SGDLS and CDR2 is YYNGEE in the germline V gene. V was pared by 7 bases and J by 5 bases, with 16 bases between. In DNA, the CDR3 is TGTGCCAGCGTGGGCAGGGCGTACGATCAGCCCCAGCATTTT. This codes for CASVGRAYDQPQHF.